The sequence of this T cell receptor beta chain was determined in a study of response to subunit inactivated influenza vaccine. Study-wide points: It was suggested by the authors that few new T cells are recruited by each seasonal influenza vaccination.

TCRdb fed the RT-PCR reads into MiXCR, producing one record per CDR3 protein. The table has about 520,000 distinct CDR3 sequences, approximately 7.8% seen once; the top ten hold around 12%. About this clonotype itself: Its target is not known.

This TCR was sampled from a man aged 45 to 75 who received an inactivated influenza vaccine. This sample comprised PBMCs from blood, obtained around 2 years after vaccination.

DNA of the CDR3: TGCAGTGCTAGCCGGGACTCTTCGGGGAATACGCAGTATTTT. It is translated as CSASRDSSGNTQYF. The chain combines TRBV20-1 with TRBJ2-3, with D possibly TRBD2 on 6 matching bases. Trimming shortened V by 3 bases and J by 7 bases, and 17 bases separated the two germline ends. Germline CDR1 reads DFQATT; CDR2 reads SNEGSKA (reference sequence). This CDR3 region has 14 residues.